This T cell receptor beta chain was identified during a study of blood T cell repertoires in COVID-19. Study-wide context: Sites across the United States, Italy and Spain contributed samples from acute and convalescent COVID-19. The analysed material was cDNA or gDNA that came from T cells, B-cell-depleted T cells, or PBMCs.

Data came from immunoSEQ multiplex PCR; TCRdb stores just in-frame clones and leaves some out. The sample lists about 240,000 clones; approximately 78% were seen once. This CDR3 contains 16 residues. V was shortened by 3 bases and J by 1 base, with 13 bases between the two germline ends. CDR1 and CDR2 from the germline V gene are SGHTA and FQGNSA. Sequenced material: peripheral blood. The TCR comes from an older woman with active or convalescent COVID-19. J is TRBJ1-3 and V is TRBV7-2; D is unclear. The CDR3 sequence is CASSFRGRQSGNTIYF. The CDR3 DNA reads TGTGCCAGCAGCTTTCGGGGTAGGCAGTCTGGAAACACCATATATTTT.